The 3 T cell receptor beta chains in this list originate from one sample, sequenced in a study of low-dose radiotherapy and immunotherapy resistance in tumors. TRAV and TRBV primers primed cDNA for both TCRalpha and TCRbeta. Over about 19 PCR cycles, TCRs were amplified from a constant-region primer and V-primer adapter. Each CDR3 protein is one row after TCRdb ran MiXCR on the reads. The sample includes tens of thousands of distinct CDR3 sequences, 25% of them seen just once. Sample time point: after trial treatment. Treatment specified: LDRT plus nivolumab, ipilimumab, low-dose cyclophosphamide and aspirin (RACIN trial). The specimen was PBMCs, collected after low-dose radiotherapy plus immunotherapy. Every receptor here comes from a male donor with prostate cancer.

This clonotype was found many times. This chain links TRBV5-1 with TRBJ2-1; 14 bases map to TRBD2. Trimming took 7 bases from V and 0 from J; bases not matched to a gene: 3. The CDR3 has 16 amino acids. CDR1 is SGHRS and CDR2 is YFSETQ in the germline V gene. CDR3 nucleotides: TGCGCCAGCGGGACTAGCGGGAGCTACTCCTACAATGAGCAGTTCTTC. This translates into CASGTSGSYSYNEQFF.

There are many counts of this clonotype. V usage is TRBV6-2 or TRBV6-3 and J usage is TRBJ2-5; the D is unclear. Trimming removed 2 bases from V and 5 bases from J, with 6 bases in between. CDR3 length: 12 amino acids. The V gene's germline CDR1 is MNHEY and CDR2 SVGEGT. As DNA, the CDR3 is TGTGCCAGCAGTTACCTCCCCGAGACCCAGTACTTC. Protein: CASSYLPETQYF.

The genes are TRBV2 and TRBJ2-2; 8 positions match TRBD1. Germline V gene sequence: CDR1 SNHLY, CDR2 FYNNEI. J was trimmed by 5 bases and V by 6 bases; bases with no gene match: 5. There are 14 residues in the CDR3. Here the CDR3 reads CASRADRGTGELFF. The CDR3 coding sequence is TGTGCCAGCAGAGCAGACAGGGGAACCGGGGAGCTGTTTTTT.